A selection of T cell receptor beta chains follows, all from one sample in a study of cytomegalovirus exposure and HLA in healthy donors. The assay was immunoSEQ multiplex PCR, and TCRdb's table has in-frame clones only and misses some. The sample includes 100,000 to 150,000 clones. Specimen: PBMCs. The receptor set was obtained from a man in his late teens or twenties in good health and CMV-seronegative. Each CDR3 is given with its conserved first and last residue. D genes are given only for firm matches.

J gene | V gene | D gene | CDR3 DNA | CDR3 protein
TRBJ1-1 | TRBV29-1 | TRBD1 | TGCAGCGTTAGTACAGGGGCCATCACTGAAGCTTTCTTT | CSVSTGAITEAFF
TRBJ1-2 | TRBV6-1 | - | TGTGCCAGCAGTGCGACAGAGGCCAATGGCTACACCTTC | CASSATEANGYTF
TRBJ2-1 | TRBV19 | TRBD1 | TGTGCCAGTAGTACGGGGACAGGGACCTACAATGAGCAGTTCTTC | CASSTGTGTYNEQFF
TRBJ2-7 | TRBV28 | - | TGTGCCAGCCGGGAAGCACCTTCCTACGAGCAGTACTTC | CASREAPSYEQYF
TRBJ1-2 | TRBV18 | TRBD1 | TGTGCCAGCTCACACGACAGGGGTGATGGCTACACCTTC | CASSHDRGDGYTF
TRBJ2-7 | TRBV27 | TRBD1 | TGTGCCAGCAGTTCCCCCGGACAGGCCCACATCTACGAGCAGTACTTC | CASSSPGQAHIYEQYF
TRBJ1-3 | TRBV27 | - | TGTGCCAGCAGTGACCTACTCCAGGGAGGAAACACCATATATTTT | CASSDLLQGGNTIYF
TRBJ1-4 | TRBV7-9 | - | TGTGCCAGCAGCTTTGCGGCAGGGGAAAAACTGTTTTTT | CASSFAAGEKLFF
TRBJ2-1 | TRBV6-1 | - | TGTGCCAGCAGCCAAACAGGGACTGAGCAGTTCTTC | CASSQTGTEQFF
TRBJ2-7 | TRBV11-2 | TRBD2 | TGTGCCAGCAGATCTTCGCTAGCGGGGCCCGAGCAGTACTTC | CASRSSLAGPEQYF
TRBJ1-6 | TRBV30 | TRBD1 | TGTGCCTGGGCCAGAGACAGGGGCCGGATTGGGTCACCCCTCCACTTT | CAWARDRGRIGSPLHF
TRBJ2-1 | TRBV5-1 | TRBD2 | TGCGCCAGCAGTGGTAGCGGGATCGGCTATGAGCAGTTCTTC | CASSGSGIGYEQFF
TRBJ1-2 | TRBV29-1 | - | TGCAGCGTCAGAACGGGGTTTGGCTACACCTTC | CSVRTGFGYTF
TRBJ2-2 | TRBV6-5 | TRBD1 | TGTGCCAGTGGACAGGGGATCACCGGGGAGCTGTTTTTT | CASGQGITGELFF
TRBJ1-2 | TRBV28 | - | TGTGCCAGCACTCGGTGGTCCGGTTATGGCTACACCTTC | CASTRWSGYGYTF
TRBJ2-7 | TRBV7-2 | - | TGTGCCAGCAGCTCGAGTTTAACCTACGAGCAGTACTTC | CASSSSLTYEQYF
TRBJ2-1 | TRBV29-1 | TRBD2 | TGCAGCGTCATAGCGGGAGGTTTGGTTGAGCAGTTCTTC | CSVIAGGLVEQFF
TRBJ1-1 | TRBV29-1 | - | TGCAGCGTCCAAAGGGGTCCGGACACTGAAGCTTTCTTT | CSVQRGPDTEAFF
TRBJ1-5 | TRBV5-1 | - | TGCGCCAGCAGCTTGGCAGGGAACAATCAGCCCCAGCATTTT | CASSLAGNNQPQHF
TRBJ2-3 | TRBV18 | - | TGTGCCAGCTCACCGGTGAACTCGGGAGATACGCAGTATTTT | CASSPVNSGDTQYF
TRBJ1-1 | TRBV6-1 | TRBD1 | TGTGCCAGCAGTGAAAGTGTGGGGACAGTGAACACTGAAGCTTTCTTT | CASSESVGTVNTEAFF
TRBJ1-5 | TRBV7-2 | - | TGTGCCAGCAGCTTAATGGGACAAGATAACTCGCCCCAGCATTTT | CASSLMGQDNSPQHF
TRBJ1-3 | TRBV18 | - | TGTGCCAGCTCCCCGAGTGCGGCAGGGGGAAACACCATATATTTT | CASSPSAAGGNTIYF
TRBJ2-3 | TRBV6-4 | TRBD2 | TGTGCCAGCAGTCCCAATAGCGGGGGGGCGGGCACAGATACGCAGTATTTT | CASSPNSGGAGTDTQYF
TRBJ1-2 | TRBV6-1 | TRBD1 | TGTGCCAGCAGTGCAACAGGGGCTTATGGCTACACCTTC | CASSATGAYGYTF
TRBJ1-2 | TRBV25-1 | - | TGTGCCAGCAGTGATCAGAACTATGGCTACACCTTC | CASSDQNYGYTF
TRBJ1-6 | TRBV14 | - | TGTGCCAGCGGCCAAGCAGTATCTTATAATTCACCCCTCCACTTT | CASGQAVSYNSPLHF
TRBJ2-7 | TRBV18 | - | TGTGCCAGCTCCCCTCCCTCGGGGGGCCCCTACGAGCAGTACTTC | CASSPPSGGPYEQYF
TRBJ1-5 | TRBV7-8 | - | TGTGCCAGCAGCCGTGACATGAGCAATCAGCCCCAGCATTTT | CASSRDMSNQPQHF
TRBJ2-7 | TRBV5-6 | TRBD2 | TGTGCCAGCAGCGATAGCGGGGTATCCTACGAGCAGTACTTC | CASSDSGVSYEQYF
TRBJ1-1 | TRBV19 | - | TGTGCCAGTTTCATCAGAGGCGGTAAGAACACTGAAGCTTTCTTT | CASFIRGGKNTEAFF
TRBJ1-2 | TRBV7-9 | - | TGTGCCAGCAGCCATAGCGGCGAAGGAGTCGGCTACACCTTC | CASSHSGEGVGYTF
TRBJ1-3 | TRBV14 | - | TGTGCCAGCAGCCAAGAATCCACCCTATTCTCTGGAAACACCATATATTTT | CASSQESTLFSGNTIYF
TRBJ1-2 | TRBV19 | - | TGTGCCAGTAGTGCGGGCAGTAGGGGCTACACCTTC | CASSAGSRGYTF
TRBJ2-1 | TRBV6-1 | - | TGTGCCAGCAGGGATCAGGGCCATGAGCAGTTCTTC | CASRDQGHEQFF
TRBJ2-7 | TRBV5-4 | - | TGTGCCAGCAGCTTGGTTGGCGGGAAATTGGGCGAGCAGTACTTC | CASSLVGGKLGEQYF
TRBJ1-5 | TRBV4-1 | TRBD1 | TGCGCCAGCAGCCAGACCGGGACAGGGGACCTTTATCAGCCCCAGCATTTT | CASSQTGTGDLYQPQHF
TRBJ1-1 | TRBV5-6 | TRBD1 | TGTGCCAGCAGCTGGACAGGGTATGAAGCTTTCTTT | CASSWTGYEAFF
TRBJ2-1 | TRBV7-2 | TRBD2 | TGTGCCAGCAGTTATACGCGGACTAGCGGGAGTCGGTACAATGAGCAGTTCTTC | CASSYTRTSGSRYNEQFF